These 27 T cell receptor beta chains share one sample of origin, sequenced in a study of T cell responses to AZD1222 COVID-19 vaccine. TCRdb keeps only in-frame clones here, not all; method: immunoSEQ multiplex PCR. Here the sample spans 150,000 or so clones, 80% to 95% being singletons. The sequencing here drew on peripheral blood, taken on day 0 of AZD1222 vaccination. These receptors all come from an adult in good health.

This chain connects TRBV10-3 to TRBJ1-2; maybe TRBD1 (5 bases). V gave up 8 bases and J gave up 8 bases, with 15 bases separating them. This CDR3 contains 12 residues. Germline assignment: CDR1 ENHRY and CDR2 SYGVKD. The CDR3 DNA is TGTGCCATCCAGGGCGAGGGGAGAGGCTACACCTTC. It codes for CAIQGEGRGYTF.

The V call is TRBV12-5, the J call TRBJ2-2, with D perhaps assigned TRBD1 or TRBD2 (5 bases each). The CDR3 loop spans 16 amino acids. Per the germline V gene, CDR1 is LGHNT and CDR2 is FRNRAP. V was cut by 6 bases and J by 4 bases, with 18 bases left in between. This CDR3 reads CASGRTTGPFTGELFF. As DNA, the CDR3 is TGTGCTAGTGGACGCACAACGGGACCCTTCACCGGGGAGCTGTTTTTT.

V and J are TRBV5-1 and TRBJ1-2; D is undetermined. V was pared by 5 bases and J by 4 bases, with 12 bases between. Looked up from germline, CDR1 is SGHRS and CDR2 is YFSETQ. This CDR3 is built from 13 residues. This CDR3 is CASRAQPFYGYTF. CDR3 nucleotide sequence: TGCGCCAGCAGAGCTCAGCCCTTCTATGGCTACACCTTC.

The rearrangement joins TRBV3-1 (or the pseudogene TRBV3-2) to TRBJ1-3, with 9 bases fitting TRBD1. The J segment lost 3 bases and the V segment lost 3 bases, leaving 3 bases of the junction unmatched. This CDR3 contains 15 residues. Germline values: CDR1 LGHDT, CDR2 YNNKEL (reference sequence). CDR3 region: CASSHRDRVGNTIYF. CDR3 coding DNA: TGTGCCAGCAGCCACCGGGACAGGGTTGGAAACACCATATATTTT.

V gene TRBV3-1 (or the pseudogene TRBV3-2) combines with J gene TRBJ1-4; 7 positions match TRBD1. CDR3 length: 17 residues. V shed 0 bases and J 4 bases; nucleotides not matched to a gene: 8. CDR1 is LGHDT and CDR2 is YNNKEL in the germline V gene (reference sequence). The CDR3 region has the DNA TGTGCCAGCAGCCAAGATTTAGAGGGGGCCCTTAATGAAAAACTGTTTTTT. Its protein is CASSQDLEGALNEKLFF.

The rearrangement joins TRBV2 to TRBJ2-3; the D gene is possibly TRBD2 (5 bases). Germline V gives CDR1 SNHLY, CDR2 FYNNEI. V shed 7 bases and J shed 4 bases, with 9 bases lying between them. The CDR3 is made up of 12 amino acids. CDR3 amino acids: CASTSRADTQYF. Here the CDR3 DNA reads TGTGCCAGCACGTCGAGGGCAGATACGCAGTATTTT. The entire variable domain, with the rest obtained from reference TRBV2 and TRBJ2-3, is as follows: EPEVTQTPSHQVTQMGQEVILRCVPISNHLYFYWYRQILGQKVEFLVSFYNNEISEKSEIFDDQFSVERPDGSNFTLKIRSTKLEDSAMYFCASTSRADTQYFGPGTRLTVL.

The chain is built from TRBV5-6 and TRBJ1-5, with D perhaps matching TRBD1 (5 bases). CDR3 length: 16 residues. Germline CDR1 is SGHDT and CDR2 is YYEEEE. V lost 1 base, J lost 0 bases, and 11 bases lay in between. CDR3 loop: CASSLSGGYSNQPQHF. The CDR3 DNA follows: TGTGCCAGCAGCTTGTCCGGGGGTTATAGCAATCAGCCCCAGCATTTT.

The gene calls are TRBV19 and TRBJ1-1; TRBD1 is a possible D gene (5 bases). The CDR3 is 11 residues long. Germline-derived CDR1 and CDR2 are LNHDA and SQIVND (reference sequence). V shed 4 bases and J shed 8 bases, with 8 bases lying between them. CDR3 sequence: CASSSGTEAFF. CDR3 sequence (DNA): TGTGCCAGTAGTAGCGGGACGGAAGCTTTCTTT.

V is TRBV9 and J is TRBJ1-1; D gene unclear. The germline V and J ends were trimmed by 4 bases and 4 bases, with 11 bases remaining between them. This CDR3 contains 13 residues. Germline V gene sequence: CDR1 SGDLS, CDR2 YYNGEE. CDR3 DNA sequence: TGTGCCAGCAGCCGCACGCTAGGCACTGAAGCTTTCTTT. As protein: CASSRTLGTEAFF.

This CDR3 is CATGQLLTDTQYF. The CDR3 DNA reads as TGTGCCACCGGGCAGTTGCTCACAGATACGCAGTATTTT. The V and J genes are TRBV24-1 and TRBJ2-3; D ambiguous. V was trimmed by 9 bases and J by 2 bases, leaving 11 bases between them. Germline V CDR1 and CDR2: KGHDR, SFDVKD. This CDR3 comprises 13 residues.

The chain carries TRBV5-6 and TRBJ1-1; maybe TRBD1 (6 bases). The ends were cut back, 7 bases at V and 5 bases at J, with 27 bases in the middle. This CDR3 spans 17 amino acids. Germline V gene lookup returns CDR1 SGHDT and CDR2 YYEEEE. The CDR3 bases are TGTGCCAGCGCAGTAGGGGGGTGGACAGTTAGTAGTACTGAAGCTTTCTTT. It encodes CASAVGGWTVSSTEAFF.

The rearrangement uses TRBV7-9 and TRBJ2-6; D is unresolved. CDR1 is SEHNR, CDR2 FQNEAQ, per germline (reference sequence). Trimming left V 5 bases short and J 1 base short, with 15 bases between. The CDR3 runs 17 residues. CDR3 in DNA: TGTGCCAGCAGCCGTCGGACGGCCGGTTCTGGGGCCAACGTCCTGACTTTC. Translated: CASSRRTAGSGANVLTF.

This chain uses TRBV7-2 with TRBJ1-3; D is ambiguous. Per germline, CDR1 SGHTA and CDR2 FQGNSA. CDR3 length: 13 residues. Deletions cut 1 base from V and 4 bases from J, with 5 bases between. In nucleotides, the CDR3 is TGTGCCAGCAGCTTAGGGAGGGGAAACACCATATATTTT. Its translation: CASSLGRGNTIYF.

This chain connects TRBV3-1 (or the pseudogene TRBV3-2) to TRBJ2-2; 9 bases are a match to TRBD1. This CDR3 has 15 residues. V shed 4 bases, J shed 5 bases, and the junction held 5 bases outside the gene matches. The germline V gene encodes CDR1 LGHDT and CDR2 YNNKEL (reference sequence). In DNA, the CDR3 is TGTGCCAGCAGCCTTGGACAGGGGAGGACCGGGGAGCTGTTTTTT. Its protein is CASSLGQGRTGELFF.

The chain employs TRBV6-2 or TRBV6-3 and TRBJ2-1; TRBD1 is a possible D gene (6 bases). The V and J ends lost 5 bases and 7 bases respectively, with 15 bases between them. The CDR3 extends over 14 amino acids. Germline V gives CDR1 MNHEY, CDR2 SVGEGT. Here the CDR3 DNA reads TGTGCCAGCAGTACCCACAGGGTTTGGAATGAGCAGTTCTTC. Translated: CASSTHRVWNEQFF.

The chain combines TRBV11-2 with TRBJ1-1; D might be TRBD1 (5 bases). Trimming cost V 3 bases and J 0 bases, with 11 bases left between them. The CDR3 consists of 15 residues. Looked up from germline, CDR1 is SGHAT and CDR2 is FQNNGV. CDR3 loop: CASSFGEGMNTEAFF. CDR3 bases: TGTGCCAGCAGCTTCGGGGAGGGGATGAACACTGAAGCTTTCTTT.

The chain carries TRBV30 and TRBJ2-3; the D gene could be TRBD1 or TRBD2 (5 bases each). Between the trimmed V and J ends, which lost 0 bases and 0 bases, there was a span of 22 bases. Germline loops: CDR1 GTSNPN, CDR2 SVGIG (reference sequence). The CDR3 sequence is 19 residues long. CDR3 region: CAWSVLLGADMTSTDTQYF. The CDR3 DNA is TGTGCCTGGAGTGTACTTCTCGGGGCCGATATGACGAGCACAGATACGCAGTATTTT. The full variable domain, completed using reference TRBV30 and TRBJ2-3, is SQTIHQWPATLVQPVGSPLSLECTVEGTSNPNLYWYRQAAGRGLQLLFYSVGIGQISSEVPQNLSASRPQDRQFILSSKKLLLSDSGFYLCAWSVLLGADMTSTDTQYFGPGTRLTVL.

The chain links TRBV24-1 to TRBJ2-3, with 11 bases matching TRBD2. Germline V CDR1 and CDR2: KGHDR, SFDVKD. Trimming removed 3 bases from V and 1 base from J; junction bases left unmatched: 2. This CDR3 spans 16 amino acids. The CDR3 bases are TGTGCCACCAGTGATACGGGACTAGCGGGCACAGATACGCAGTATTTT. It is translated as CATSDTGLAGTDTQYF.

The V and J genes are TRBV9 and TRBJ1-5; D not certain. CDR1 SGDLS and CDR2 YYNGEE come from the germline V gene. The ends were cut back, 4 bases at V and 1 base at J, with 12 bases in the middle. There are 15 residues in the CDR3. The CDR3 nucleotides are TGTGCCAGCAGCCCTGAAGGGTTAAGCAATCAGCCCCAGCATTTT. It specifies CASSPEGLSNQPQHF.

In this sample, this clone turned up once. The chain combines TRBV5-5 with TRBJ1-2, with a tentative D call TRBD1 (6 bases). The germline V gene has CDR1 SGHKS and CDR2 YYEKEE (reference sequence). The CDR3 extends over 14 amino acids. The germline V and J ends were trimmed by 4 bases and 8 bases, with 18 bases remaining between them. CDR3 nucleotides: TGTGCCAGCAGCATGAACAGGGCCCCTGAGGGCTACACCTTC. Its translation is CASSMNRAPEGYTF.

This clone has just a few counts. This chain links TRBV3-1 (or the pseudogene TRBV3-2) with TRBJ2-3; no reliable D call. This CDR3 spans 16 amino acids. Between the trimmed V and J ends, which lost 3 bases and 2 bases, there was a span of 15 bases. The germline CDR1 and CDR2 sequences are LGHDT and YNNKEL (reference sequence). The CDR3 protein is CASSHHGVGATDTQYF. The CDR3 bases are TGTGCCAGCAGCCACCATGGAGTTGGAGCCACAGATACGCAGTATTTT.

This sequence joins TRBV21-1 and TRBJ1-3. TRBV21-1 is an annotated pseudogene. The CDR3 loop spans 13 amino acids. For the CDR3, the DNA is TGTGCCAGCAGGGGGAGCTCTGGAAACACCATATATTTT. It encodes CASRGSSGNTIYF.

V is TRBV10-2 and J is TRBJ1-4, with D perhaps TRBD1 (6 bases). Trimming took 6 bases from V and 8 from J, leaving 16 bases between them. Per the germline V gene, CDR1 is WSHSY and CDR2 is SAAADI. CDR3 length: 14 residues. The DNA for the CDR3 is TGCGCCAGCAGAGGCTCGGGGGCGAAGGAAAAACTGTTTTTT. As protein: CASRGSGAKEKLFF.

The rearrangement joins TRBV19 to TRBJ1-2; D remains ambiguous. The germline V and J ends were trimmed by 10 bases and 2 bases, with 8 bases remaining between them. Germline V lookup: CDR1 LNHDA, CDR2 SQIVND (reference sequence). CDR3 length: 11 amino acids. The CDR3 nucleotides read TGTGCCACCTCGGGGAACTATGGCTACACCTTC. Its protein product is CATSGNYGYTF.

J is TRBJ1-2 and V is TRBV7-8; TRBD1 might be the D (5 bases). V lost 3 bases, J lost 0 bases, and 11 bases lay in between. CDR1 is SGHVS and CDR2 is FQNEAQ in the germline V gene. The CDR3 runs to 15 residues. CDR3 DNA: TGTGCCAGCAGCTTCGGACACCCAACTAACTATGGCTACACCTTC. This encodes CASSFGHPTNYGYTF.

Written as DNA, the CDR3 is TGTGCCAGCAGCGCCGACCGGGGGCTAGCGGGAGTTCCCGGGGAGCTGTTTTTT. This sequence encodes CASSADRGLAGVPGELFF. The chain combines TRBV9 with TRBJ2-2; TRBD2 agrees at 10 bases. The CDR3 runs to 18 residues. Losses at the gene ends were 3 bases for V and 6 bases for J; bases not matched to a gene: 14. Germline V gene sequence: CDR1 SGDLS, CDR2 YYNGEE.

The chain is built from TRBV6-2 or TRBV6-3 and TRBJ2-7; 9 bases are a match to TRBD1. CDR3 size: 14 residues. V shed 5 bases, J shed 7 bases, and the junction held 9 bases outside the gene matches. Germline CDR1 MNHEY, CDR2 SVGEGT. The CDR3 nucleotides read TGTGCCAGCAGTACTGTTACAGGGGGCAGGGAGCAGTACTTC. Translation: CASSTVTGGREQYF.